This T cell receptor beta chain is from a study of blood T cell repertoires in COVID-19. Study information: Acute and convalescent COVID-19 samples came from the United States, Italy and Spain.

After removal of 3 bases from V and 2 bases from J, the junction contained 6 bases not matched to a gene. The CDR3 consists of 14 residues. Germline CDR1 is DFQATT and CDR2 is SNEGSKA (reference sequence). The table came from immunoSEQ multiplex PCR; TCRdb's copy has only in-frame clones and leaves some out. The sample shows 450,000 or so clones, about 90% of them seen only once. This clonotype originated in a man between 18 and 35 years old with COVID-19, enrolled during active disease. The sequencing sample was made of peripheral blood. V and J are TRBV20-1 and TRBJ2-7; the match to TRBD1 covers 8 bases. The CDR3 reads CSASPADRAYEQYF. In nucleotides, the CDR3 is TGCAGTGCTAGTCCGGCGGACAGGGCCTACGAGCAGTACTTC.